This TCR beta chain derives from a study of blood T cells in healthy people across ages. A second 7 to 11 cycle PCR used barcoded and J-beta primers. MiXCR, applied by TCRdb to the 5' RACE reads, yields one record per CDR3 protein. This table has around 1,700,000 distinct CDR3 sequences, approximately 28% appearing once. Trimming removed 6 bases from V and 6 bases from J; junction bases left unmatched: 6. CDR3 length: 13 amino acids. From germline, CDR1 is MDHEN and CDR2 SYDVKM. The origin of this receptor is a woman aged 25 to 39 in good health. V and J are TRBV28 and TRBJ1-1, with 8 bases fitting TRBD1. The sequencing sample was made of blood. The CDR3 DNA follows: TGTGCCAGCAGGTGGACAGGGAGGGCTGAAGCTTTCTTT. Translated, it gives CASRWTGRAEAFF.